One T cell receptor beta chain is described in this entry. Antigen specificity is unknown. The run of the v3.0 immunoSEQ assay was at survey level. Using immunoSEQ multiplex PCR, the repertoire was profiled, and TCRdb retains in-frame clones only, with some absent. The table lists around 30,000 clones, over 85% of them singletons. This specimen belongs to a study of long-term antiretroviral therapy in people with HIV. Whole-study results and caveats: Diversity measured after ART increased yet remained under transplant donor controls.

Each sample contained about 1-10 million cryopreserved PBMC, thawed before DNA extraction. CDR3 length equals 16 residues. Germline V lookup: CDR1 SGHAT, CDR2 FQNNGV. The trim removed 0 bases at V and 2 bases at J, leaving 4 bases unmatched. V usage is TRBV11-2 and J usage is TRBJ2-7; 10 positions match TRBD1. Sequences were derived from unsorted PBMCs, sampled around 6.5 years after starting antiretroviral therapy. This TCR came from a woman aged 40 to 49 with HIV. The CDR3 is CASSLDAGTGAYEQYF. CDR3 in DNA: TGTGCCAGCAGCTTAGATGCCGGGACAGGGGCCTACGAGCAGTACTTC.